This passage covers 10 T cell receptor beta chains from one sample sequenced in a study of CD8 T cells in ankylosing spondylitis. No cognate antigen is known for these TCRs. TCRdb recomputed calls from the 5' RACE reads with MiXCR, one row per CDR3 protein. Of more than 500,000 distinct CDR3 sequences detected, roughly 5.3% appear once; the ten largest clones hold approximately 3.5%. Study-level points and caveats: Among TCR beta sequences, a motif of several highly homologous variants appeared characteristic of ankylosing spondylitis blood.

The sample comprised blood, either unsorted or a sorted T cell fraction (not recorded which). Receptors were obtained from a male donor with ankylosing spondylitis.

This clonotype showed up many times. This chain uses TRBV20-1 with TRBJ1-5; D is undetermined. Trimming removed 3 bases at V and 0 bases at J, with 12 bases between. Germline V lookup: CDR1 DFQATT, CDR2 SNEGSKA (reference sequence). The length of the CDR3 is 15 residues. Here the CDR3 reads CSARLATASNQPQHF. As DNA, the CDR3 is TGCAGTGCTAGGCTGGCTACAGCTAGCAATCAGCCCCAGCATTTT.

This clonotype appeared many times. V is TRBV7-2 and J is TRBJ2-7, with a weak D call TRBD1 (5 bases). The CDR3 contains 15 residues. Trimming removed 5 bases at V and 3 bases at J, with 17 bases between. CDR1 SGHTA and CDR2 FQGNSA come from the germline V gene. CDR3 coding DNA: TGTGCCAGCAGCCCTCCGGGCAGGGCCATCTACGAGCAGTACTTC. Protein product: CASSPPGRAIYEQYF.

This clonotype was seen more than once but under ten times. The rearrangement joins TRBV2 to TRBJ1-1; no firm D call. Germline-derived CDR1 and CDR2 are SNHLY and FYNNEI. This CDR3 is 10 amino acids long. The ends were cut back, 6 bases at V and 7 bases at J, with 6 bases in the middle. CDR3 amino acids: CASRQIEAFF. The CDR3 region has the DNA TGTGCCAGCAGACAGATTGAAGCTTTCTTT.

This clonotype was recorded at least ten times. V is TRBV20-1 and J is TRBJ2-3; TRBD1 or TRBD2 may be the D gene (6 bases each). Trimming removed 1 base at V and 2 bases at J, with 19 bases between. Germline V gene data show CDR1 as DFQATT and CDR2 as SNEGSKA (reference sequence). CDR3 size: 17 residues. The CDR3 protein is CSARGGLRDTVTDTQYF. Written as DNA, the CDR3 is TGCAGTGCTAGAGGGGGACTTCGGGACACAGTCACAGATACGCAGTATTTT.

In this sample, this clonotype turned up a few times. The V and J genes are TRBV5-1 and TRBJ2-6; perhaps D is TRBD1 or TRBD2 (5 bases each). CDR3 length: 17 amino acids. CDR1 and CDR2 (germline): SGHRS, YFSETQ. V lost 2 bases and J lost 0, with 12 bases in between. CDR3 in amino acids: CASSFNRDASGANVLTF. CDR3 nucleotides: TGCGCCAGCAGCTTCAACCGGGACGCCTCTGGGGCCAACGTCCTGACTTTC.

This clonotype was detected many times. The chain is built from TRBV5-1 and TRBJ1-2; no firm D call. Trimming removed 0 bases from V and 4 bases from J, with 16 bases in between. The CDR3 is made up of 16 amino acids. The germline V gene has CDR1 SGHRS and CDR2 YFSETQ. In nucleotides, the CDR3 is TGCGCCAGCAGCTTGGTGGACCCATTAAGAGGCTATGGCTACACCTTC. Its translation: CASSLVDPLRGYGYTF.

This clonotype has at least ten counts. This rearrangement joins TRBV12-3 or TRBV12-4 to TRBJ2-5; TRBD1 matches 10 bases. CDR3 length: 16 amino acids. Trimming cost V 3 bases and J 5 bases; bases outside gene matches: 9. DNA for the CDR3: TGTGCCAGCAGTTTTCGGTTGGGACAGGGGTTCGAGACCCAGTACTTC. As protein: CASSFRLGQGFETQYF.

The V gene is TRBV7-2, the J gene TRBJ2-1; D is ambiguous. The CDR3 is made up of 14 amino acids. Germline V lookup: CDR1 SGHTA, CDR2 FQGNSA. Deletions cut 1 base from V and 3 bases from J, with 7 bases between. CDR3 nucleotide sequence: TGTGCCAGCAGCTTAGAGGTCCTCTACAATGAGCAGTTCTTC. Translating it yields CASSLEVLYNEQFF.

The sample holds many counts of this clonotype. J is TRBJ1-1 and V is TRBV25-1; D perhaps matches TRBD1 (5 bases). Trimming pared 7 bases from V and 10 bases from J, leaving 19 bases between. Germline CDR1 and CDR2: MGHDK and SYGVNS. The CDR3 runs to 13 residues. As DNA, the CDR3 is TGTGCCAGCATTAAGGCGGGGGGAACGAGAGCTTTCTTT. Translating gives CASIKAGGTRAFF.

The table lists this clonotype with many counts. V usage is TRBV7-2 and J usage is TRBJ2-4; TRBD1 matches 7 bases. CDR1 SGHTA and CDR2 FQGNSA come from the germline V gene. The V gene end was trimmed by 3 bases and the J gene end by 8 bases; junction bases not matched to a gene: 7. This CDR3 comprises 14 residues. In DNA form, the CDR3 reads TGTGCCAGCAGCTTTAGTAGGGGGCTGGACATTCAGTACTTC. This gives the protein CASSFSRGLDIQYF.